The clone carrying this TCR beta chain was seen a single time. Its antigen is as yet unknown. Germline V lookup: CDR1 GTSNPN, CDR2 SVGIG (reference sequence). There are 13 residues in the CDR3. Trimming stripped 2 bases from V and 6 bases from J, with 13 bases between. These data belong to a study of vaccination and CD4 T cells after COVID-19. Sequencing of DNA taken from cultured CD4+ T cells relied on the Oncomine TCR Beta short-read assay. TCRdb re-analysed the PCR reads in MiXCR, keeping a single row per CDR3 protein. The sample records around 17,000 distinct CDR3 sequences, roughly 60% being singletons. Treatment reported: roughly 10-day PBMC culture with coronavirus spike peptide pools or control peptides (ViraFEST assay). Study-level results: SARS-CoV-2-reactive clonotypes showed a nonsignificant median rise from approximately 21 to 40.

The sequenced sample consisted of CD4+ T cells from blood, cultured in vitro. The gene calls are TRBV30 and TRBJ1-2; TRBD1 might be the D (5 bases). The sequence derives from a human donor who had recovered from COVID-19. The CDR3 nucleotides read TGTGCCTGGAGTTCAGGCAGGGCCCATGGCTACACCTTC. It encodes CAWSSGRAHGYTF. Filled out from reference TRBV30 and TRBJ1-2, the complete variable domain reads SQTIHQWPATLVQPVGSPLSLECTVEGTSNPNLYWYRQAAGRGLQLLFYSVGIGQISSEVPQNLSASRPQDRQFILSSKKLLLSDSGFYLCAWSSGRAHGYTFGSGTRLTVV.